The 3 T cell receptor beta chains given below trace back to one sample, sequenced in a study of cytomegalovirus exposure and HLA in healthy donors. PCR amplification relied on 60 Vbeta primers (plus 13 Jbeta primers). Clones were sequenced by immunoSEQ multiplex PCR, and TCRdb holds only the in-frame ones, with some missing. The listing records about 90,000 clones. The sample taken for sequencing was PBMCs. These receptors all stem from a woman aged 25 to 39 in good health and CMV-seronegative.

This chain uses TRBV5-1 with TRBJ2-7, with 10 bases matching TRBD2. The CDR3 length is 17 residues. The germline gives CDR1 SGHRS, CDR2 YFSETQ. V trimming: 3 bases; J trimming: 3 bases; junction bases outside the gene matches: 12. The CDR3 loop reads CASSSYVTGTSVYEQYF. The CDR3 DNA is TGCGCCAGCAGCTCATACGTTACCGGGACTAGCGTCTACGAGCAGTACTTC.

The V and J genes are TRBV5-1 and TRBJ1-4, with unresolved D. The CDR3 runs to 15 residues. Trimming stripped 0 bases from V and 6 bases from J, with 12 bases between. The germline CDR1 and CDR2 sequences are SGHRS and YFSETQ. The CDR3 DNA follows: TGCGCCAGCAGCTTGGAGGGAGAGGCGGATGAAAAACTGTTTTTT. Translating it yields CASSLEGEADEKLFF.

The chain is built from TRBV28 and TRBJ2-1; D perhaps matches TRBD2 (6 bases). The CDR3 runs to 15 residues. V was trimmed by 8 bases and J by 8 bases, leaving 22 bases between them. In germline, CDR1 is MDHEN, CDR2 SYDVKM. CDR3 region: CASEIEAGFPHEQFF. In DNA, the CDR3 is TGTGCCAGCGAAATTGAAGCGGGCTTTCCCCATGAGCAGTTCTTC.